This T cell receptor beta chain is from a study of blood T cells in healthy people across ages. Total RNA extracted from each sample amounted to at least 6 micrograms. Using a J-beta primer mix together with a sample-barcoded 5' primer, a second PCR was run for roughly 7 to 12 cycles. CDR3-containing paired-end reads numbered at least 2.5 million in each sample. TCRdb called the 5' RACE reads again in MiXCR, with one record for every CDR3 protein. The data show hundreds of thousands of distinct CDR3 sequences, around 25% seen once. Trimming cost V 5 bases and J 3 bases; bases outside gene matches: 9. CDR1 and CDR2 (germline): DFQATT, SNEGSKA (reference sequence). The CDR3 totals 15 residues. This sample also belongs to another study, concerning T cells of mothers and their children. This second report adds: Sample barcodes and 2-4 random nucleotides came from the second PCR's M1S primer. For unrelated pairs as for related ones, thymic selection shapes TCR recombination output similarly.

The chain couples TRBV20-1 to TRBJ2-1; 8 bases line up with TRBD2. This TCR came from a boy aged 5 to 17 in good health. Source material: blood. The CDR3 loop reads CSAPSAGGNYNEQFF. In DNA, the CDR3 is TGCAGTGCTCCCTCGGCGGGGGGAAACTACAATGAGCAGTTCTTC.